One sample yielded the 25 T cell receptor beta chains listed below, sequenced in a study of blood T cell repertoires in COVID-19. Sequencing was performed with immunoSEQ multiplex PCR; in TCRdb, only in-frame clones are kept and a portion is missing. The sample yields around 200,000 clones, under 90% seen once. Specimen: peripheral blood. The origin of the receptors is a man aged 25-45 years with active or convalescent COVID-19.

CDR3 protein: CAWRDRGQGFGYTF. The CDR3 nucleotides read TGTGCCTGGAGGGATAGGGGACAGGGTTTTGGCTACACCTTC. The chain has TRBV30 and TRBJ1-2, with 9 bases identical to TRBD1. The ends lost 3 bases at V and 7 bases at J; junction bases unmatched: 9. The CDR3 consists of 14 residues. Looked up from germline, CDR1 is GTSNPN and CDR2 is SVGIG (reference sequence).

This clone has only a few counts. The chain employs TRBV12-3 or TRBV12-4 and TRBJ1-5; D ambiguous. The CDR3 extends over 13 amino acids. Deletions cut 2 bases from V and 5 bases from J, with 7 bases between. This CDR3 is CASSLTRDQPQHF. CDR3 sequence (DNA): TGTGCCAGCAGTTTAACCCGGGATCAGCCCCAGCATTTT.

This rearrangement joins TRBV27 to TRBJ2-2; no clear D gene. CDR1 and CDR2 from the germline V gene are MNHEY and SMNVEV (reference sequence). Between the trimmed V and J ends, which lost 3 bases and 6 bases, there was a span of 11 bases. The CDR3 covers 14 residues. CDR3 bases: TGTGCCAGCAGTTTTGGCCCCACCCCCGGGGAGCTGTTTTTT. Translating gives CASSFGPTPGELFF.

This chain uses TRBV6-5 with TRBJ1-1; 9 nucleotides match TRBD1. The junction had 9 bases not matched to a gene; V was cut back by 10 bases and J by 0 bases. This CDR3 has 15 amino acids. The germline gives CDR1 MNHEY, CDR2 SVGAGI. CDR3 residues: CATETGGNVNTEAFF. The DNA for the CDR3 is TGTGCCACCGAGACAGGGGGTAATGTGAACACTGAAGCTTTCTTT.

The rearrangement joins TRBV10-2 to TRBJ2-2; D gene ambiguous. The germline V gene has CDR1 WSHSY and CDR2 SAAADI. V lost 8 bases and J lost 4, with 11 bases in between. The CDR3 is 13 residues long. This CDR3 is CASSQSFTGELFF. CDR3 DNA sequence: TGCGCCAGCTCCCAGTCCTTCACCGGGGAGCTGTTTTTT.

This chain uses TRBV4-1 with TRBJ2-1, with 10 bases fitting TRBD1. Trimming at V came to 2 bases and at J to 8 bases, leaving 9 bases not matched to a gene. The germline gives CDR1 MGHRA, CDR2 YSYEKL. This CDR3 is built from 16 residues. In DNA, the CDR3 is TGCGCCAGCAGCCAATGGAGGACAGGGGGTGGAGATGAGCAGTTCTTC. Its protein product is CASSQWRTGGGDEQFF.

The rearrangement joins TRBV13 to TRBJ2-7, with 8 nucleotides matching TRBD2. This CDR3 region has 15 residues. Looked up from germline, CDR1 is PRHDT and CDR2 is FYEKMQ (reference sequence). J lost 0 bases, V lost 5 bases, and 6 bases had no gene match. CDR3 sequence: CASSRGRGASYEQYV. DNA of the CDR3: TGTGCCAGCAGCCGAGGGCGGGGGGCCTCCTACGAGCAGTACGTC.

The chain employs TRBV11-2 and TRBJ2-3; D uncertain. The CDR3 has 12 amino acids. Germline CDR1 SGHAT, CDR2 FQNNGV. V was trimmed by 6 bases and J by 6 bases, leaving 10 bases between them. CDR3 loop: CASSLTEDTQYF. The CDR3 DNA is TGTGCCAGCAGTCTAACGGAGGATACGCAGTATTTT.

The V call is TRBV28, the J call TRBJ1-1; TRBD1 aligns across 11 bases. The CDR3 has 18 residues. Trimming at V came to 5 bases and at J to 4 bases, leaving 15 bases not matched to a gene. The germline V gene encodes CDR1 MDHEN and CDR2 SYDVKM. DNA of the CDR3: TGTGCCAGCAGTCCATGGCCTGGACAGGGGGCGGGGGCCACTGAAGCTTTCTTT. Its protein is CASSPWPGQGAGATEAFF.

The DNA of the CDR3 is TGCGCCAGCAGCTTCGACGCAGGGAACACTGAAGCTTTCTTT. Its protein product is CASSFDAGNTEAFF. V usage is TRBV5-1 and J usage is TRBJ1-1; unclear D gene. This CDR3 comprises 14 residues. Germline V lookup: CDR1 SGHRS, CDR2 YFSETQ. The V and J ends lost 2 bases and 1 base respectively, with 9 bases between them.

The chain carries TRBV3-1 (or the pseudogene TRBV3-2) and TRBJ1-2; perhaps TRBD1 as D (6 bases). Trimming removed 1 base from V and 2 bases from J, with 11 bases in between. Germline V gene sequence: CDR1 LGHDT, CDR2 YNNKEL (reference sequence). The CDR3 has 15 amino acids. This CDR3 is CASSQAGVTNYGYTF. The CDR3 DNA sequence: TGTGCCAGCAGCCAAGCAGGGGTCACAAACTATGGCTACACCTTC.

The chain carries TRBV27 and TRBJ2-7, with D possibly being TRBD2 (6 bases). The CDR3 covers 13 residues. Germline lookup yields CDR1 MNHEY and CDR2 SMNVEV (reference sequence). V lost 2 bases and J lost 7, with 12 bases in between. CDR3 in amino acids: CASSLGGIGEQYF. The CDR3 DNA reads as TGTGCCAGCAGTTTAGGCGGGATTGGAGAGCAGTACTTC.

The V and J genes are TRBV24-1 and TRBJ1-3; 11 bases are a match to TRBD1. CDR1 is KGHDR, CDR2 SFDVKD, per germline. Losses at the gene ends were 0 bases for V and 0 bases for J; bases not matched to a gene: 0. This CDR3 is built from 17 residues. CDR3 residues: CATSDLGQGASGNTIYF. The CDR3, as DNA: TGTGCCACCAGTGATTTGGGACAGGGGGCCTCTGGAAACACCATATATTTT.

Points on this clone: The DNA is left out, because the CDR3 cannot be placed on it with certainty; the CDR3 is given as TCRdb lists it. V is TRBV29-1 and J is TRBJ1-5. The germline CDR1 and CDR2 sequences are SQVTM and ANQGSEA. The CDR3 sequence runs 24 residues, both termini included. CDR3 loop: CSVEAEGGQSAPAFWRSGNQPQHF.

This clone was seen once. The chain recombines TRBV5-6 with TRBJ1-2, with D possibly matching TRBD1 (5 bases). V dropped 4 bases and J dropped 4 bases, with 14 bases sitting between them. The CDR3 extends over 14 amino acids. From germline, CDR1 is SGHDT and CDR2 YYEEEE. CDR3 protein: CASSPWGVGYGYTF. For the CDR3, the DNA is TGTGCCAGCAGCCCCTGGGGGGTGGGCTATGGCTACACCTTC.

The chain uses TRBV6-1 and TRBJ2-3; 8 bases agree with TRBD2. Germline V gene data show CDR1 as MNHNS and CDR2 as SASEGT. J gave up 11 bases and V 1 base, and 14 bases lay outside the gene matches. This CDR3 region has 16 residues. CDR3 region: CASSEGPGGPPFEQYF. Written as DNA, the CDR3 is TGTGCCAGCAGTGAAGGACCGGGGGGGCCACCTTTCGAGCAGTATTTT.

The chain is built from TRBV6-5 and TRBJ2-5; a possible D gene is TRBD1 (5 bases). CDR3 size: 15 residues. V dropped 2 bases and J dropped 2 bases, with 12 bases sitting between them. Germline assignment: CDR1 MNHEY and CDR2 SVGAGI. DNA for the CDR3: TGTGCCAGCAGTTACCCCCAGGGAAGGCAAGAGACCCAGTACTTC. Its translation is CASSYPQGRQETQYF.

CDR3 region: CATTPQGNSGYTF. For the CDR3, the DNA is TGTGCCACTACCCCCCAGGGGAACAGTGGCTACACCTTC. This rearrangement joins TRBV19 to TRBJ1-2, with D possibly being TRBD1 (6 bases). The CDR3 is 13 amino acids. V was cut by 10 bases and J by 7 bases, with 19 bases left in between. Looked up from germline, CDR1 is LNHDA and CDR2 is SQIVND (reference sequence).

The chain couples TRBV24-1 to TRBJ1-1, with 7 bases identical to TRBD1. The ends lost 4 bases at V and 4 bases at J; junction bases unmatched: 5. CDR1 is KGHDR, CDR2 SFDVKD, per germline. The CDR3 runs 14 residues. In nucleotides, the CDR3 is TGTGCCACCAGTGACCCCAACAGGGGCACTGAAGCTTTCTTT. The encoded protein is CATSDPNRGTEAFF.

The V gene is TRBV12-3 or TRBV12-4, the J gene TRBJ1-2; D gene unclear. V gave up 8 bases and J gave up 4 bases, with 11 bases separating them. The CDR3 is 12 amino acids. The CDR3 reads CASAGGPYGYTF. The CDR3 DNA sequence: TGTGCCAGCGCTGGAGGGCCCTATGGCTACACCTTC.

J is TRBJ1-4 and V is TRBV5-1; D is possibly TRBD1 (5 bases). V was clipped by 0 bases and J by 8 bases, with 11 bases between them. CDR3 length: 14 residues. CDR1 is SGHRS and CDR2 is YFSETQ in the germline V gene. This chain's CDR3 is CASSLVPGKEKLFF. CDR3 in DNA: TGCGCCAGCAGCTTGGTCCCAGGGAAGGAAAAACTGTTTTTT.

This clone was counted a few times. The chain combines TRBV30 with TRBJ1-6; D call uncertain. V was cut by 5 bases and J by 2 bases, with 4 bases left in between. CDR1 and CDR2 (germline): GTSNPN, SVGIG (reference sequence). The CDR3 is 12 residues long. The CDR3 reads CAWSAYNSPLHF. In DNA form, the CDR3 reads TGTGCCTGGTCAGCCTATAATTCACCCCTCCACTTT.

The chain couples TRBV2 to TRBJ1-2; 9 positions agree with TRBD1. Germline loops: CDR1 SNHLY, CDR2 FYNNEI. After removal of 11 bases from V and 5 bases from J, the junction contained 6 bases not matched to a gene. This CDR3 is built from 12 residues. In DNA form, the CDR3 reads TGTGCCCACAGGGGGCTAGGTTATGGCTACACCTTC. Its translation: CAHRGLGYGYTF.

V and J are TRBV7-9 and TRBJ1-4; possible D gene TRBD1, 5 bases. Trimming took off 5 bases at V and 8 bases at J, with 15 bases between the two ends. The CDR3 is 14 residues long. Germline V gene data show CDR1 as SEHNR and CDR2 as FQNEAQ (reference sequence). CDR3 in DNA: TGTGCCAGCAGCGCCGCCGGGGGAGAAGAAAAACTGTTTTTT. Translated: CASSAAGGEEKLFF.

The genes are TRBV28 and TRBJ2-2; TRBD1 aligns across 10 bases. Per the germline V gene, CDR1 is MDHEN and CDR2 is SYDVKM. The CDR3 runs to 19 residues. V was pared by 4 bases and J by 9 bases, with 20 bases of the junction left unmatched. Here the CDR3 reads CASSSPRGDRGSHRRELFF. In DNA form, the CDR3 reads TGTGCCAGCAGTTCACCAAGGGGGGACAGGGGCAGTCACCGGAGGGAGCTGTTTTTT.